What follows is one TCR beta chain and its context. The antigen remains undetermined. Germline V gene data show CDR1 as SGDLS and CDR2 as YYNGEE. The CDR3 runs 13 residues. Trimming stripped 2 bases from V and 3 bases from J, with 9 bases between. The data derive from a study of T cell responses to AZD1222 COVID-19 vaccine. Whole-study context: Second-dose recipients at about 4 or about 12 weeks were treated as one pooled group. Study results and caveats: Mostly white British, mostly female donors; authors suggested clonal diversity may be underestimated. It was only five to seven AZD1222 recipients who were seropositive at baseline. Epitopes outside B.1.351 and B.1.1.7 mutated regions reportedly drew nearly half of spike TCRs.

Measured with immunoSEQ multiplex PCR; TCRdb has only the in-frame clones, and not every one. The sample shows 45,000 to 60,000 clones, 70% to 90% of them seen only once. Sequences were derived from peripheral blood, sampled on day 0 of AZD1222 vaccination. The sequence derives from an adult in good health. The chain couples TRBV9 to TRBJ2-7, with a possible D match to TRBD2 (5 bases). CDR3 residues: CASSVGVDYEQYF. Here the CDR3 DNA reads TGTGCCAGCAGCGTCGGGGTGGACTACGAGCAGTACTTC.